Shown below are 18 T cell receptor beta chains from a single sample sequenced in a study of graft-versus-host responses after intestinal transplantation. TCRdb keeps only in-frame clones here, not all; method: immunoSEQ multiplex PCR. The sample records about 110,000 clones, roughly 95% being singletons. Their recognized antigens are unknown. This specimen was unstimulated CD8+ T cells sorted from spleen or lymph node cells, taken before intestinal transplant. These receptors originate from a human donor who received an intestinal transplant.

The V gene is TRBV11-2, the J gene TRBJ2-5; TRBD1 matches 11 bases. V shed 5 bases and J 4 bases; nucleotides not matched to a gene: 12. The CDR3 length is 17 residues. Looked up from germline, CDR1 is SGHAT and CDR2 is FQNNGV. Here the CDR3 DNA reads TGTGCCAGCAGCCGGACTGGGACAGGGGGGAGGGTAGAGACCCAGTACTTC. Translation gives CASSRTGTGGRVETQYF. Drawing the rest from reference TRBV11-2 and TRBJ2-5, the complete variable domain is EAGVAQSPRYKIIEKRQSVAFWCNPISGHATLYWYQQILGQGPKLLIQFQNNGVVDDSQLPKDRFSAERLKGVDSTLKIQPAKLEDSAVYLCASSRTGTGGRVETQYFGPGTRLLVL.

The CDR3 sequence is CSARDRENEKLFF. For the CDR3, the DNA is TGCAGCGCCAGGGACAGAGAAAATGAAAAACTGTTTTTT. The chain couples TRBV29-1 to TRBJ1-4; 7 nucleotides line up with TRBD1. Germline lookup yields CDR1 SQVTM and CDR2 ANQGSEA. The V gene end was trimmed by 7 bases and the J gene end by 5 bases; junction bases not matched to a gene: 7. The CDR3 has 13 residues. The full variable domain, its missing parts supplied by reference TRBV29-1 and TRBJ1-4, is SAVISQKPSRDICQRGTSLTIQCQVDSQVTMMFWYRQQPGQSLTLIATANQGSEATYESGFVIDKFPISRPNLTFSTLTVSNMSPEDSSIYLCSARDRENEKLFFGSGTQLSVL.

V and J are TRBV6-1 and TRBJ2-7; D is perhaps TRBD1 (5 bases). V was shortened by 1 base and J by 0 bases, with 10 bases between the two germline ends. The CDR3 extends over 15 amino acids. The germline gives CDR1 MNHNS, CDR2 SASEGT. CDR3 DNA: TGTGCCAGCAGTGAAGGGCAGGGAACCTCCTACGAGCAGTACTTC. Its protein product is CASSEGQGTSYEQYF.

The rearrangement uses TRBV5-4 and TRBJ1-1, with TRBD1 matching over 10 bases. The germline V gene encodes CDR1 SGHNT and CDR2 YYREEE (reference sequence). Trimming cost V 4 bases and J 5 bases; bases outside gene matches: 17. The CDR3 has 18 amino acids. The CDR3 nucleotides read TGTGCCAGCAGCCCGGGGCCCCCGCGACAGGGGGCGATAACTGAAGCTTTCTTT. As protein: CASSPGPPRQGAITEAFF.

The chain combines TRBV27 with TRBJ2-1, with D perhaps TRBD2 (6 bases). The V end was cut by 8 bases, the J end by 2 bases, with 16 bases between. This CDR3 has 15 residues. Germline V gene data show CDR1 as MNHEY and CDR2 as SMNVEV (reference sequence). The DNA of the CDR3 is TGTGCCAGCGGCCCGGGAGATTTCGCCTACAATGAGCAGTTCTTC. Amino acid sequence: CASGPGDFAYNEQFF.

CDR3 amino acids: CASSLALGGTYEQYF. The CDR3 DNA reads as TGTGCCAGCAGCTTAGCGTTGGGGGGGACCTACGAGCAGTACTTC. V gene TRBV7-9 combines with J gene TRBJ2-7, with 7 bases matching TRBD2. The CDR3 length is 15 residues. The V and J ends lost 0 bases and 2 bases, in that order; junction bases with no gene match: 4. In germline, CDR1 is SEHNR, CDR2 FQNEAQ (reference sequence).

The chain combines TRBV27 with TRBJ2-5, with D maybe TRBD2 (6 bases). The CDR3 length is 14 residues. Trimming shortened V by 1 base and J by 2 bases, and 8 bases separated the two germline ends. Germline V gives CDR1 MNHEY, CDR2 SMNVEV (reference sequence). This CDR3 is CASSLWGLQETQYF. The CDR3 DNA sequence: TGTGCCAGCAGTTTATGGGGACTTCAAGAGACCCAGTACTTC.

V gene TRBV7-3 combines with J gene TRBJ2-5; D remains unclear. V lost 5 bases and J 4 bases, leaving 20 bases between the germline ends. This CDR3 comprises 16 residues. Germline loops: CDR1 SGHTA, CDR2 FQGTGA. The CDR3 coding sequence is TGTGCCAGCAGCCCTGGGGTCCCGCACCATGGAGAGACCCAGTACTTC. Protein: CASSPGVPHHGETQYF.

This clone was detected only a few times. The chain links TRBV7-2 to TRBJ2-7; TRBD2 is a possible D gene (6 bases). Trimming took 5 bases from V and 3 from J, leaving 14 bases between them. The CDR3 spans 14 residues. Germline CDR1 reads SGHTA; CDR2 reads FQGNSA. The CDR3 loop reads CASSTRDSVYEQYF. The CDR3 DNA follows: TGTGCCAGCAGCACCCGGGACTCTGTCTACGAGCAGTACTTC. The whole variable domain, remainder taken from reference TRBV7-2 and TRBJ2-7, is GAGVSQSPSNKVTEKGKDVELRCDPISGHTALYWYRQSLGQGLEFLIYFQGNSAPDKSGLPSDRFSAERTGGSVSTLTIQRTQQEDSAVYLCASSTRDSVYEQYFGPGTRLTVT.

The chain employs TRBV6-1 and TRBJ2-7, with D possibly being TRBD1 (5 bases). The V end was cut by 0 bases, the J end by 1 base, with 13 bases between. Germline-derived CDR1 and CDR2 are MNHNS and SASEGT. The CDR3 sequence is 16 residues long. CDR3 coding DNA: TGTGCCAGCAGTGAAGCGCGCTGGGCAGGGTCCTACGAGCAGTACTTC. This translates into CASSEARWAGSYEQYF.

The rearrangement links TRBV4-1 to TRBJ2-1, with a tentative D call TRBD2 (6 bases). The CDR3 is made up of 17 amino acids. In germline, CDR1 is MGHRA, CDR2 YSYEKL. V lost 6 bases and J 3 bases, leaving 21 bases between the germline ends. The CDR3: CASRGTRTGGSYNEQFF. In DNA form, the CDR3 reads TGCGCCAGCAGGGGTACCCGGACCGGAGGGAGCTACAATGAGCAGTTCTTC.

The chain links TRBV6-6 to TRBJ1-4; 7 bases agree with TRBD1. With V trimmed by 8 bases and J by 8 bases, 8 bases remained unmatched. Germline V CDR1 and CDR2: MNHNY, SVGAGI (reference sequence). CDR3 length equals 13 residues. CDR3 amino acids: CASAGGAREKLFF. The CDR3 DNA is TGTGCCAGCGCAGGGGGGGCGCGGGAAAAACTGTTTTTT.

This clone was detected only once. CDR3 DNA sequence: TGTGCCTGGAGTGTTTACGGCCGCTCCTACGAGCAGTACTTC. Encoded protein: CAWSVYGRSYEQYF. The rearrangement joins TRBV30 to TRBJ2-7; unclear D gene. The CDR3 length is 14 residues. Trimming pared 0 bases from V and 0 bases from J, leaving 9 bases between. Germline-derived CDR1 and CDR2 are GTSNPN and SVGIG (reference sequence).

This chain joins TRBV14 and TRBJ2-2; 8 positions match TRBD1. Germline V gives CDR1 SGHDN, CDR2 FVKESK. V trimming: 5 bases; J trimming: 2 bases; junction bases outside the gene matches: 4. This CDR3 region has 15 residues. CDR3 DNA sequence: TGTGCCAGCAGCTGGGACAGGAGAAACACCGGGGAGCTGTTTTTT. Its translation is CASSWDRRNTGELFF.

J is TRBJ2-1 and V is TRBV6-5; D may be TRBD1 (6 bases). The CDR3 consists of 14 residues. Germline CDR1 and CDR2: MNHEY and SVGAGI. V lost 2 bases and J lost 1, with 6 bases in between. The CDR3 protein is CASSYQGSYNEQFF. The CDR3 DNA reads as TGTGCCAGCAGTTACCAGGGGTCCTACAATGAGCAGTTCTTC.

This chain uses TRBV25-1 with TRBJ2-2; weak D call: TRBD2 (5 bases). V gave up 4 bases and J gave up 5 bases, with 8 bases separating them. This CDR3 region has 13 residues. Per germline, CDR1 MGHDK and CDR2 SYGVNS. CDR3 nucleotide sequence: TGTGCCAGCAGTGGTGCGGGTACCGGGGAGCTGTTTTTT. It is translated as CASSGAGTGELFF.

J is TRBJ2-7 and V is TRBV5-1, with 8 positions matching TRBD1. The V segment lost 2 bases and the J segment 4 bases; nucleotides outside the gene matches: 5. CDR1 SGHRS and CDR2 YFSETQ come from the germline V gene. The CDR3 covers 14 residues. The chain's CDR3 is CASSFTGTGYEQYF. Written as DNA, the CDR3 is TGCGCCAGCAGCTTTACCGGGACAGGTTACGAGCAGTACTTC.

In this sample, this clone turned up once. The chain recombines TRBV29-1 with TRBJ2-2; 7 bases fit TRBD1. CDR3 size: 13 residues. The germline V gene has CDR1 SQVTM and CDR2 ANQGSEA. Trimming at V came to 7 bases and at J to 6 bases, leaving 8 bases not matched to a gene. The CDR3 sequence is CSAGTADSGELFF. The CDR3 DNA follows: TGCAGCGCAGGGACAGCCGACTCCGGGGAGCTGTTTTTT.